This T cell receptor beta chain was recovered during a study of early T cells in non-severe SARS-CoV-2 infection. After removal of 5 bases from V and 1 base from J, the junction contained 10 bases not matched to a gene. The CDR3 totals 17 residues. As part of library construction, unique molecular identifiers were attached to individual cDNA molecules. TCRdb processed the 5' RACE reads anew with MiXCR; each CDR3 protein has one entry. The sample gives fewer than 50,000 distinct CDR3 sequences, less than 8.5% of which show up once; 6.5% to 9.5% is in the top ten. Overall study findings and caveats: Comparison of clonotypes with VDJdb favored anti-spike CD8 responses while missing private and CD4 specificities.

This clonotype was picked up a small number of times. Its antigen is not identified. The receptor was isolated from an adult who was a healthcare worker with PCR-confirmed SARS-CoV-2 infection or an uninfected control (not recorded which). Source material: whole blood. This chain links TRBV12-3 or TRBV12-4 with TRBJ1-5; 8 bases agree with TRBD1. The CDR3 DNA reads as TGTGCCAGCAGTCACCGGACAGGGAGCGGGAGCAATCAGCCCCAGCATTTT. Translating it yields CASSHRTGSGSNQPQHF.